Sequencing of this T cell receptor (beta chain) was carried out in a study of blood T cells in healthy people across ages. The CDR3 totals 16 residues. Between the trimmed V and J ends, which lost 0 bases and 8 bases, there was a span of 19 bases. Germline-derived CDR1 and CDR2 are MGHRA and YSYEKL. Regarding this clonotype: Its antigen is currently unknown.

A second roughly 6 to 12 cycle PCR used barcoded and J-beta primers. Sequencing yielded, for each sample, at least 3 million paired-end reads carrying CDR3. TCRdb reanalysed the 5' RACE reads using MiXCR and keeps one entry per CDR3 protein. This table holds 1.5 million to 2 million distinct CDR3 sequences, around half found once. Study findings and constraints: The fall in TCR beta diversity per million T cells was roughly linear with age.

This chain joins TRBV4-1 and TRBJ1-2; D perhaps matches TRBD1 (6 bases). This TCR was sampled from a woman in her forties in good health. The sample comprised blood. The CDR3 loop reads CASSQDNLQGSDGYTF. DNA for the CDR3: TGCGCCAGCAGCCAAGATAACCTTCAGGGGAGCGACGGCTACACCTTC.